The clone carrying this T cell receptor (beta chain) was recorded at least ten times. Antigen specificity is unknown. TCRdb called clones again from the PCR reads with MiXCR. The table has tens of thousands of clones, 9.5% to 12% seen once; the top ten hold around 25%. The entire patient cohort was treatment-naive prior to thyroid surgery. The data are from a study of metastatic and nonmetastatic thyroid tumors. Across the study: Malignant thyroid and benign thyroid patients provided blood and tumor or nodule tissue whose repertoires were compared. The study's findings and limits: For both blood and tumor, malignant thyroid tumors reportedly showed significantly higher TCR beta diversity than benign nodules did.

CDR1 is SGHTA, CDR2 FQGNSA, per germline. CDR3 length equals 15 residues. The V gene lost 4 bases and the J gene lost 12 bases, with 22 bases spanning the gap. The V and J genes are TRBV7-2 and TRBJ2-1; the D gene could be TRBD1 or TRBD2 (5 bases each). The sequence was collected from a female donor with papillary thyroid cancer or a benign thyroid nodule (not recorded which). Some clones in this sample may be carry-over from other donors' samples. Sequencing was done on a sample of blood. Here the CDR3 reads CASSSGTNYPNPQFF. The CDR3 DNA reads TGTGCCAGCAGCTCCGGGACCAACTACCCAAACCCGCAGTTCTTC.